The entry that follows covers one TCR beta chain sequence. What it binds is not known. These data belong to a study of molecular identifiers for immune sequencing clone quantification. Study details: For replicates, RNA isolated from about 19,000 or 110,000 naive CD8 cells was divided into five portions, of which four were sequenced. Overall study results and limits: Highly expanded clone sizes could be underestimated by identical TCR molecules sharing a barcode. Whereas naive cells kept under 1% of molecules in clones above 20 RNA copies, such clones held over 97% in effectors.

TCRdb passed the PCR reads through MiXCR, listing each CDR3 protein once. The data contain about half a million distinct CDR3 sequences, roughly 25% of them singletons. Germline V gene sequence: CDR1 LNHDA, CDR2 SQIVND (reference sequence). The CDR3 consists of 16 residues. Trimming shortened V by 4 bases and J by 5 bases, and 18 bases separated the two germline ends. The receptor was isolated from a human donor in good health. Some libraries in this study had Jurkat cell RNA spiked in. J is TRBJ1-5 and V is TRBV19, with a weak D call TRBD1 (5 bases). Sequencing was performed on naive CD8+ T cells from blood, with Jurkat cell RNA spiked in. Subset of the sample: FACS-sorted CD8+CD4-CCR7+CD45RA+ naive T cells. CDR3 protein: CASSTVSRGHDQPQHF. The DNA of the CDR3 is TGTGCCAGTAGTACGGTTTCTAGGGGTCACGATCAGCCCCAGCATTTT.